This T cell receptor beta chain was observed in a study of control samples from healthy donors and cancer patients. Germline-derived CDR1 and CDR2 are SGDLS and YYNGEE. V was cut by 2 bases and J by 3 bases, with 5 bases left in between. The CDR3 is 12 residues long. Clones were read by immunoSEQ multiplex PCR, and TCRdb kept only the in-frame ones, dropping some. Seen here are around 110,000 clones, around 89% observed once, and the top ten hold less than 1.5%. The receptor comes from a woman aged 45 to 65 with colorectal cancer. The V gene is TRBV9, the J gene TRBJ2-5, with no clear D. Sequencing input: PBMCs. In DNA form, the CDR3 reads TGTGCCAGCAGCGTTTCAGAAGAGACCCAGTACTTC. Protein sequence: CASSVSEETQYF.